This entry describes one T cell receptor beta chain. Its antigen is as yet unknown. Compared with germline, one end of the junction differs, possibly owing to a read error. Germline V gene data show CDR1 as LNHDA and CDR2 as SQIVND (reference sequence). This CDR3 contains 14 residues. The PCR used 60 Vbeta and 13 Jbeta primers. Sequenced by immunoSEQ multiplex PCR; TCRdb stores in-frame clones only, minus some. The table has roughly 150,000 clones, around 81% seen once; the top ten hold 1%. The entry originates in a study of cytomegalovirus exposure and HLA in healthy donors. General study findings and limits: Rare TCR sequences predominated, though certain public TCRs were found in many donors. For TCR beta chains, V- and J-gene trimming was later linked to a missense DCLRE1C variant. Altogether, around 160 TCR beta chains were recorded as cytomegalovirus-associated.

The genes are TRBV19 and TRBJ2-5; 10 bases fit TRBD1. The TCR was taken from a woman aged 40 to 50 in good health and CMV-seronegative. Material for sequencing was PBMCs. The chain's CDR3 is CATKSDRGKETQYF. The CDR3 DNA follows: TGTGCCACTAAATCGGACAGGGGGAAAGAGACTCAGTACTTC.